This T cell receptor beta chain was recorded in a study of blood T cell repertoires in COVID-19. This CDR3 is built from 13 residues. The V and J ends lost 5 bases and 7 bases, in that order; junction bases with no gene match: 6. Per the germline V gene, CDR1 is MNHEY and CDR2 is SMNVEV (reference sequence). In the authors' workflow: Counts of nucleated cells, estimated from reference gene primer amplification, were obtained. Libraries were prepared by immunoSEQ multiplex PCR; TCRdb keeps only in-frame clonotypes and omits some of them. D and trimming come from the DNA, and the V and J calls and clone size come from that table. The sample lists roughly 250,000 clones; 81% were seen once.

The TCR was taken from a woman aged 60 to 75 with active or convalescent COVID-19. Specimen: peripheral blood. This chain uses TRBV27 with TRBJ1-2; 8 nucleotides agree with TRBD1. The CDR3 coding sequence is TGTGCCAGCAGTAAAGGGACAGGTTTTGGCTACACCTTC. Residues: CASSKGTGFGYTF.